A single sample is the source of the 2 T cell receptor beta chains below, sequenced in a study of cytomegalovirus exposure and HLA in healthy donors. The study ran its PCR with 60 Vbeta and 13 Jbeta primers. Produced via immunoSEQ multiplex PCR; TCRdb's table is partial and in-frame only. This table has about 130,000 clones, 81% appearing once. Sequencing used PBMCs. The receptors derive from a man younger than 35 in good health and CMV-seronegative.

V and J are TRBV7-9 and TRBJ1-1, with TRBD1 identical over 7 bases. CDR3 size: 15 residues. Germline CDR1 SEHNR, CDR2 FQNEAQ (reference sequence). V lost 5 bases and J lost 1; bases outside the gene matches: 7. Written as DNA, the CDR3 is TGTGCCAGCAGCCTCCACAACAGGGGGAACACTGAAGCTTTCTTT. Protein sequence: CASSLHNRGNTEAFF.

This clone was counted a few times. The chain combines TRBV4-1 with TRBJ2-5; 7 nucleotides line up with TRBD2. V shed 1 base, J shed 4 bases, and the junction held 9 bases outside the gene matches. The length of the CDR3 is 16 residues. Germline values: CDR1 MGHRA, CDR2 YSYEKL. Written as DNA, the CDR3 is TGCGCCAGCAGCCAAGCTTGGCGGGGGAACGGAGAGACCCAGTACTTC. Translated, it gives CASSQAWRGNGETQYF.